This T cell receptor (beta chain) comes out of a study of beta chain features in type 1 diabetes. Study results and caveats: Type 1 diabetes patients had moderately but significantly shorter TCRB CDR3s in all four CD4+ subsets.

Every sorted population was more than 95% pure. Expressed TCRB transcripts were sequenced because the entire RNA isolate underwent reverse transcription. The repertoire was sequenced with immunoSEQ multiplex PCR; TCRdb's copy has only in-frame clones and lacks some. Here the sample spans 310,000 or so clones, about a tenth being singletons. Of note for this clone: What it binds is not known.

The sequencing sample was made of central memory CD4+ T cells from blood. This TCR came from a man aged 25-40 years with type 1 diabetes.

The CDR3 nucleotides are TGTGCCAGTAGTAAGGCCCTTGGGCAGCTTGGCGAGCAGTACTTC. This codes for CASSKALGQLGEQYF. The chain uses TRBV19 and TRBJ2-7; no reliable D call. CDR3 length: 15 residues. V shed 4 bases and J shed 6 bases, with 19 bases lying between them. Germline V gene lookup returns CDR1 LNHDA and CDR2 SQIVND (reference sequence).